The T cell receptor beta chain under discussion was sequenced for a study of cytomegalovirus exposure and HLA in healthy donors. The PCR was carried out with 60 Vbeta primers and 13 Jbeta primers. Repertoires were generated with immunoSEQ multiplex PCR, while TCRdb's copy carries only in-frame clones and drops some. Of under 200,000 clones listed, approximately 70% were seen once; the top ten hold about 1.7%. V was pared by 8 bases and J by 4 bases, with 17 bases of the junction left unmatched. The CDR3 loop spans 16 amino acids. CDR1 and CDR2 from the germline V gene are MNHEY and SMNVEV (reference sequence). Turning to this clone: Its antigen is currently unknown.

Regarding the study as a whole: Follow-up analysis found HLA locus-dependent TCR association rates, highest for DRB1 and lowest for HLA-C.

Specimen: PBMCs. The sequence derives from a woman in her twenties or thirties in good health and CMV-seronegative. The V call is TRBV27, the J call TRBJ2-7, with 7 nucleotides matching TRBD1. CDR3 sequence (DNA): TGTGCCAGCGCAACCGGGACAGTAGAGTTCGCTTACGAGCAGTACTTC. Protein: CASATGTVEFAYEQYF.